Included here is one TCR beta chain sequence, with context. As yet, its antigen is unknown. TCRdb itself ran the 5' RACE reads through MiXCR, one entry per CDR3 protein. The table records around 33,000 distinct CDR3 sequences, around 24% of them present only once. Regarding the study as a whole: Greatest tumor Treg TCR overlap was with tumor naive CD4+ cells.

This CDR3 is built from 12 residues. CDR1 is LNHNV, CDR2 YYDKDF, per germline (reference sequence). With 6 bases removed from V and 4 bases from J, the gap between germline ends came to 7 bases. The chain couples TRBV15 to TRBJ2-1, with D maybe TRBD2 (6 bases). This receptor was identified in a female donor with breast cancer. Sequencing used memory CD4+ T cells sorted from blood. Stated subset: memory CD4+ T cells, CD4+CD45RO+CD25-. CDR3 amino acids: CATSSGYNEQFF. CDR3 DNA sequence: TGTGCCACCAGTAGCGGATACAATGAGCAGTTCTTC.